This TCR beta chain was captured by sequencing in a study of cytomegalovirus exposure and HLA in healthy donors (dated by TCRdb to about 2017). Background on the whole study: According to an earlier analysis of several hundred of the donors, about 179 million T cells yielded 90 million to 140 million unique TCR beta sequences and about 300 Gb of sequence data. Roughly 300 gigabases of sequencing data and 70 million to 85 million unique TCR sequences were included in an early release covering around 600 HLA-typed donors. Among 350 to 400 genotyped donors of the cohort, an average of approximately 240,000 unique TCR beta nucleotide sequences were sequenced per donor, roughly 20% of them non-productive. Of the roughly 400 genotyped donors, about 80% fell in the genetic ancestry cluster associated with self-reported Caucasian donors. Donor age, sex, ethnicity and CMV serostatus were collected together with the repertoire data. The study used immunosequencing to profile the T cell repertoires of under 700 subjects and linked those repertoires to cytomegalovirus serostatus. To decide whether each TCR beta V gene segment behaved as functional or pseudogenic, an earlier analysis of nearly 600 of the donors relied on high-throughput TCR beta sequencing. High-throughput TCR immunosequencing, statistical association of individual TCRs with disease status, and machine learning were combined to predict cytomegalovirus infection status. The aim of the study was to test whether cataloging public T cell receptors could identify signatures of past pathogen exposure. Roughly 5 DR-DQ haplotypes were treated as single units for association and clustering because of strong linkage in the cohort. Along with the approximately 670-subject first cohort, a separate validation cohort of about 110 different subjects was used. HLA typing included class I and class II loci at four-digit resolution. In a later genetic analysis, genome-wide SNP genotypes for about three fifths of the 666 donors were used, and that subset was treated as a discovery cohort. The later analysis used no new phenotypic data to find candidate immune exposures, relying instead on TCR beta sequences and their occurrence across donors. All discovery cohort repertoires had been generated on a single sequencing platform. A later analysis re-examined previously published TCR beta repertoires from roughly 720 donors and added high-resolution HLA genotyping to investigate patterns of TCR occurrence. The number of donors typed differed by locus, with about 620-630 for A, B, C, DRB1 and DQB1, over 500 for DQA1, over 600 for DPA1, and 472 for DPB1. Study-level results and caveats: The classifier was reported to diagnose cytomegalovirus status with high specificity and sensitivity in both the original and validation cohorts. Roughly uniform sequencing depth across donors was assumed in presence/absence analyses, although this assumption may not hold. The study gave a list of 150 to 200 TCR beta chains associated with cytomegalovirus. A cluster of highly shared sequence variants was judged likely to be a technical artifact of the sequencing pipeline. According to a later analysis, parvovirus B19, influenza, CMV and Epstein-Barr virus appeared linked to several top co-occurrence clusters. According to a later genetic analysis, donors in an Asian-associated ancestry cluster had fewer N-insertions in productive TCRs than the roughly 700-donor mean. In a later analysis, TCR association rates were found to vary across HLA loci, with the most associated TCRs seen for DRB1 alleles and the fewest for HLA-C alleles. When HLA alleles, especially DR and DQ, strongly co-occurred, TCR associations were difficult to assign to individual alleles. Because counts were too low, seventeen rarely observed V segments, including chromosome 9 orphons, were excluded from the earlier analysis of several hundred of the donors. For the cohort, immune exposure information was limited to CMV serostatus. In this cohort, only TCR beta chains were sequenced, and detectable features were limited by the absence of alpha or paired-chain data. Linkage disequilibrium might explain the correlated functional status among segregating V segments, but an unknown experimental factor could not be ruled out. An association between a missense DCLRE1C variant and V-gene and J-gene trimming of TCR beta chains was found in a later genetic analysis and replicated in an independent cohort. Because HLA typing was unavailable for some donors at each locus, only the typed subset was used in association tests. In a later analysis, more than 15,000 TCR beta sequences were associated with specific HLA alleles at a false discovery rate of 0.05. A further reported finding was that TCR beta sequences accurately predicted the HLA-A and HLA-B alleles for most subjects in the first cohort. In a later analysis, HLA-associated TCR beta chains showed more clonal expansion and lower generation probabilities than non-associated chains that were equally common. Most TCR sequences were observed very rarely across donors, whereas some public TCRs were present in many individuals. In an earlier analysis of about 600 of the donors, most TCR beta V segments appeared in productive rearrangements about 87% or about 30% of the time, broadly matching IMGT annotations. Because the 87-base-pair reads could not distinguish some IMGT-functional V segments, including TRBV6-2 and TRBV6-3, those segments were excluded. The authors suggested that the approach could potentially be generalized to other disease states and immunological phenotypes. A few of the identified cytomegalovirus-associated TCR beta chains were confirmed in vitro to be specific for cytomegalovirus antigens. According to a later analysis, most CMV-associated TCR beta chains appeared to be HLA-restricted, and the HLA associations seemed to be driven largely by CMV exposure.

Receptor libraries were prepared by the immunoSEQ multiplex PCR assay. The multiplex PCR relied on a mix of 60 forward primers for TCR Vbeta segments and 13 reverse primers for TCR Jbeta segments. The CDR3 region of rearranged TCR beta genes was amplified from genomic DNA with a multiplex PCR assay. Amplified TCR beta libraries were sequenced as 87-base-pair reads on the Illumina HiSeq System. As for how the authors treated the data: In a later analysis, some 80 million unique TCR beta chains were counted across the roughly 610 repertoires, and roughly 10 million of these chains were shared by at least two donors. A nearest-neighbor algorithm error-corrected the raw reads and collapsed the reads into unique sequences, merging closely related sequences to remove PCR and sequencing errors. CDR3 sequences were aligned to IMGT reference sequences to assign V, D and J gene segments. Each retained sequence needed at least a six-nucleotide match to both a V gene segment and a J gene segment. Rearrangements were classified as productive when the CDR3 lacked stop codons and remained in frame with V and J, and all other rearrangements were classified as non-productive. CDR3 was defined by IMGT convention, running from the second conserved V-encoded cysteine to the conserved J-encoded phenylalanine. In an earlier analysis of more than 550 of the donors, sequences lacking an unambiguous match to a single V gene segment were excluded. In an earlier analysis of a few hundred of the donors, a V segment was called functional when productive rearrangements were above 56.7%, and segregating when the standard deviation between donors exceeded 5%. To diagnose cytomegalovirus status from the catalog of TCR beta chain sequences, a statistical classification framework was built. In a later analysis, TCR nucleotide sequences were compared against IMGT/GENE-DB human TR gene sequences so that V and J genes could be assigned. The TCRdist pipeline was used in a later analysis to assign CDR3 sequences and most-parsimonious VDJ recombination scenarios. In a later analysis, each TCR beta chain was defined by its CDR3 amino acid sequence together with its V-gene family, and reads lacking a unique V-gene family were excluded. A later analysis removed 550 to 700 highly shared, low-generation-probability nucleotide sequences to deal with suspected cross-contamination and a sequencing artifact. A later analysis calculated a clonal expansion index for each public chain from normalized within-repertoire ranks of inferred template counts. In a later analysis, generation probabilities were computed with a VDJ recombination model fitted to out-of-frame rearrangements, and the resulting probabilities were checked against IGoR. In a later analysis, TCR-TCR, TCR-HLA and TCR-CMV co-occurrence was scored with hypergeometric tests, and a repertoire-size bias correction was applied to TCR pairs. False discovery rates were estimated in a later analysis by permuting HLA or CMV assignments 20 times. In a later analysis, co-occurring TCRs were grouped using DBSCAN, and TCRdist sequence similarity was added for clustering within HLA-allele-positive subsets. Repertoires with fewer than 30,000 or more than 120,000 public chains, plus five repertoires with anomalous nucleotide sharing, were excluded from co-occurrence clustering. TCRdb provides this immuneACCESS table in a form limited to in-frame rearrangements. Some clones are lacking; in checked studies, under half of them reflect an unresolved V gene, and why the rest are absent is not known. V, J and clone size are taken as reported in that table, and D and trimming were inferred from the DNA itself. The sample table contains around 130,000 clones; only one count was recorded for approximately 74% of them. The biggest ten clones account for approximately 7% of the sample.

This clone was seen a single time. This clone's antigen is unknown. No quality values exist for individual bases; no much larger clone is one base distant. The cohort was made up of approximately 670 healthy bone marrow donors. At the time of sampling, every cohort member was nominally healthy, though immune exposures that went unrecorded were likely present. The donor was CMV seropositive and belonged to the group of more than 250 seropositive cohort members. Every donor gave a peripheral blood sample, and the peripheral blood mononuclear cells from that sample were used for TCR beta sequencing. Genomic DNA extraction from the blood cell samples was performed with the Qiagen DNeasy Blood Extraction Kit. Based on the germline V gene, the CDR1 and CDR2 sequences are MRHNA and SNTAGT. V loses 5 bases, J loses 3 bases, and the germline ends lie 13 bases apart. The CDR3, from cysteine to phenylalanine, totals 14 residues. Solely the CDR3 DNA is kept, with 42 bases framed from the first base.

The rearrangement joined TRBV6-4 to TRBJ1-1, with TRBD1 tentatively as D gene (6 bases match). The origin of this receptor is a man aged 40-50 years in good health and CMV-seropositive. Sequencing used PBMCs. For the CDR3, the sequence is CASSPTAGDTEAFF. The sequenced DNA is TGTGCCAGCAGTCCCACCGCAGGGGACACTGAAGCTTTCTTT.